This note documents a single TCR beta chain sequence. Antigen specificity is unknown. This specimen comes from a study of vaccination and CD4 T cells after COVID-19. The CDR3 is 15 amino acids. The V end was cut by 4 bases, the J end by 2 bases, with 12 bases between. Germline-derived CDR1 and CDR2 are MNHEY and SVGEGT. Oncomine TCR Beta short-read sequencing was applied to DNA from cultured CD4+ T cells. From the PCR reads, TCRdb called clonotypes with MiXCR, one entry per CDR3 protein. The sample shows approximately 11,000 distinct CDR3 sequences, roughly 60% of them seen only once. Treatment defined: approximately nine-day PBMC culture with coronavirus spike peptide pools or control peptides (ViraFEST assay). Each well received two million PBMCs, cultured with roughly 9.5 IU/ml IL-2 and about 11 ug/ml peptide pools.

The receptor comes from a human donor who had recovered from COVID-19. Sequences were obtained from CD4+ T cells from blood, cultured in vitro. The chain recombines TRBV6-2 or TRBV6-3 with TRBJ1-5; TRBD1 is a possible D gene (5 bases). The CDR3 sequence is CASSSVRGGNQPQHF. DNA of the CDR3: TGTGCCAGCAGTTCAGTAAGAGGGGGCAATCAGCCCCAGCATTTT.